This TCR beta chain comes out of a study of post-analysis software for immune sequencing data. Study overall: Progressive-relapsing, secondary progressive and relapsing-remitting multiple sclerosis were among the disease courses included.

Findings and limits, study-wide: Significantly lower normalized Chao1 diversity was found in patients with multiple sclerosis relative to controls. About five TRBV segments were more frequent in patients than controls; TRBV5-6, TRBV5-1 and TRBV20-1 belonged to this group. Those samples that were prepared in the same batch co-clustered strongly by F measure.

The CDR3 is 14 residues long. Trimming left V 7 bases short and J 2 bases short, with 14 bases between. Germline CDR1 and CDR2: SNHLY and FYNNEI. Note on this clonotype: Its antigen is still unknown.

TCR beta cDNA libraries included unique molecular identifiers. Each batch of roughly 1 to 11 million T cells produced 500,000 to 600,000 cDNA molecules. Each CDR3 protein is one row after TCRdb ran MiXCR on the PCR reads. The table has hundreds of thousands of distinct CDR3 sequences, roughly 27% seen once; the top ten hold around 0.56%. This rearrangement joins TRBV2 to TRBJ1-1; tentatively, D is TRBD1 (6 bases). Sequencing used blood. The sequence derives from a girl aged 10 to 17 with multiple sclerosis. The chain's CDR3 is CASIKDSRNTEAFF. CDR3 nucleotide sequence: TGTGCCAGCATTAAGGACAGTCGCAACACTGAAGCTTTCTTT.